This TCR beta chain was captured in a study of identical twins. The length of the CDR3 is 16 residues. Germline assignment: CDR1 SGHTA and CDR2 FQGNSA. Losses at the gene ends were 5 bases for V and 7 bases for J; bases not matched to a gene: 13. TCRdb reanalysed the 5' RACE reads using MiXCR and keeps one entry per CDR3 protein. The data contain roughly 150,000 distinct CDR3 sequences, 3.5% of them singletons. This clonotype appeared many times. The sequenced sample consisted of memory T cells sorted from blood. The chain uses TRBV7-2 and TRBJ2-1, with 8 bases matching TRBD2. The receptor was isolated from a young man in good health. The CDR3 here is CASSPNPGGMANEQFF. CDR3 DNA sequence: TGTGCCAGCAGCCCGAACCCGGGAGGGATGGCGAATGAGCAGTTCTTC.